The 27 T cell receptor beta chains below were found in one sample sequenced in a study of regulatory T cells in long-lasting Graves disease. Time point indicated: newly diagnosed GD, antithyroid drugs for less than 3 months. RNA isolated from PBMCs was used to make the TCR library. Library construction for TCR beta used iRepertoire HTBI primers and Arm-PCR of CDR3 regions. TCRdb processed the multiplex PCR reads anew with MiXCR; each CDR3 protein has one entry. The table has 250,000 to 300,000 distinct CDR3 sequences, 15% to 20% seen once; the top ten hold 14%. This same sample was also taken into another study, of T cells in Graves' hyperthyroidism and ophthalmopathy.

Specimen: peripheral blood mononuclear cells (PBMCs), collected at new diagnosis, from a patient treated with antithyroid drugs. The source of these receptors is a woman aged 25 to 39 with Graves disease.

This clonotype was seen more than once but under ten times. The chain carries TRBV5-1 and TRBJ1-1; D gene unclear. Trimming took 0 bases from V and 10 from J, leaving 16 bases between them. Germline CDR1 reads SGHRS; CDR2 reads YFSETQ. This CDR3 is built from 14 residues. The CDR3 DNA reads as TGCGCCAGCAGCTTGGGCAGGTTTTTCTCGGGAGCTTTCTTT. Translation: CASSLGRFFSGAFF.

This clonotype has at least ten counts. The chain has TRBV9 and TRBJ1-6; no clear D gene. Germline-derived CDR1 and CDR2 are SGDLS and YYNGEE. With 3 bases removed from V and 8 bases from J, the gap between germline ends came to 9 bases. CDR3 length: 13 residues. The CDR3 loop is CASSDSTYSPLHF. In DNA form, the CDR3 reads TGTGCCAGCAGCGACAGTACGTATTCACCCCTCCACTTT.

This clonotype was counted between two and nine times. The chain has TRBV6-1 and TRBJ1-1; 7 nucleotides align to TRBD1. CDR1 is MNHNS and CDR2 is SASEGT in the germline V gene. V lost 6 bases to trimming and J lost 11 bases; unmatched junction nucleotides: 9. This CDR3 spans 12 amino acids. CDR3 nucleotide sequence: TGTGCCAGCAGGGAGGGACAGATTGCGGCTTTCTTT. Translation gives CASREGQIAAFF.

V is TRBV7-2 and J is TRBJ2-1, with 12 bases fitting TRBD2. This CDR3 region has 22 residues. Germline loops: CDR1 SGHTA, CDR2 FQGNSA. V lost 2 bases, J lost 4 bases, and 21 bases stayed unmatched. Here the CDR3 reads CASSLRPLLASGGAPRYNEQFF. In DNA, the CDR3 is TGTGCCAGCAGCTTAAGGCCGCTTCTGGCTAGCGGGGGGGCCCCTCGTTACAATGAGCAGTTCTTC.

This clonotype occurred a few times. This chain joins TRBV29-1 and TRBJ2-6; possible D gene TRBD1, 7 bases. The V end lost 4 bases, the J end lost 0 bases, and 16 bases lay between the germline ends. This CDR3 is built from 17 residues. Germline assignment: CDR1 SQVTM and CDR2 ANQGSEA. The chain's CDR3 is CSVGGTDHISGANVLTF. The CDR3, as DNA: TGCAGCGTTGGCGGGACAGACCACATCTCTGGGGCCAACGTCCTGACTTTC.

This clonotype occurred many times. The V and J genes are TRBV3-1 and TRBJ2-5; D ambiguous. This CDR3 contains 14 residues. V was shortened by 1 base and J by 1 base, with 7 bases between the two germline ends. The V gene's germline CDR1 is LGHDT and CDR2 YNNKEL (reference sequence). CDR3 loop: CASSQVNAQETQYF. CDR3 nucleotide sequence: TGTGCCAGCAGCCAAGTGAATGCCCAAGAGACCCAGTACTTC.

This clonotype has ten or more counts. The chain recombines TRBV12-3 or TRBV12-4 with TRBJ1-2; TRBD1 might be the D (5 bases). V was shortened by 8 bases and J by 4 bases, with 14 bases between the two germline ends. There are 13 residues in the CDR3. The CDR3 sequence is CASHTPGVYGYTF. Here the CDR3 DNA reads TGTGCCAGCCACACGCCGGGGGTCTATGGCTACACCTTC.

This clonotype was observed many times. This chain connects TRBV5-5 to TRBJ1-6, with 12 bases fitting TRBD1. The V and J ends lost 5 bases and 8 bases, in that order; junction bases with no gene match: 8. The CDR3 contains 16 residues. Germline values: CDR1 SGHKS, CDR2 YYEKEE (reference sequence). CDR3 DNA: TGTGCCAGCAGAGGGACAGGGGGCAGCGCTCATTCACCCCTCCACTTT. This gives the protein CASRGTGGSAHSPLHF.

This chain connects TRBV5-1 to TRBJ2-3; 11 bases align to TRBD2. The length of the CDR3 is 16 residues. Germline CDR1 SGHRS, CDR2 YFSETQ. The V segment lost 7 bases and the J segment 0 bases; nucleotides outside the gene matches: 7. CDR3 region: CASELAGGLSTDTQYF. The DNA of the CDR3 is TGCGCCAGCGAGCTAGCGGGGGGCCTAAGCACAGATACGCAGTATTTT.

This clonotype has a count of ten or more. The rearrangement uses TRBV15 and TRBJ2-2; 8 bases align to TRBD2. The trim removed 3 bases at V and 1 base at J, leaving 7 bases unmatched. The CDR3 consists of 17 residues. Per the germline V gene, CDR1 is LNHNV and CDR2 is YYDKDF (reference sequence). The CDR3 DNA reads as TGTGCCACCAGCAGTCTCCCGACTAGCGAGAACACCGGGGAGCTGTTTTTT. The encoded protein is CATSSLPTSENTGELFF.

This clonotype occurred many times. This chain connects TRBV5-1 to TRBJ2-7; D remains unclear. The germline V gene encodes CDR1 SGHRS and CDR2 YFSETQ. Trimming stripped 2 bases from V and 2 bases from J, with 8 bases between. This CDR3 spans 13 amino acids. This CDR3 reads CASSLTGTYEQYF. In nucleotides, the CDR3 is TGCGCCAGCAGCTTAACCGGTACCTACGAGCAGTACTTC.

The CDR3 reads CATSRTTVYGYTF. The CDR3 region has the DNA TGTGCCACCAGCAGAACGACAGTCTATGGCTACACCTTC. The chain carries TRBV15 and TRBJ1-2, with D possibly being TRBD1 (5 bases). In germline, CDR1 is LNHNV, CDR2 YYDKDF (reference sequence). V was cut by 2 bases and J by 4 bases, with 8 bases left in between. The CDR3 is made up of 13 amino acids.

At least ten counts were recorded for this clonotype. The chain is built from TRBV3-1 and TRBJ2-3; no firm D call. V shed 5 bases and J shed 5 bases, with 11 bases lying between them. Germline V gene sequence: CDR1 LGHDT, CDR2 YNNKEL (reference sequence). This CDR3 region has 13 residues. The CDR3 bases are TGTGCCAGCAGCTCATCAACGGTAGATACGCAGTATTTT. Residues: CASSSSTVDTQYF.

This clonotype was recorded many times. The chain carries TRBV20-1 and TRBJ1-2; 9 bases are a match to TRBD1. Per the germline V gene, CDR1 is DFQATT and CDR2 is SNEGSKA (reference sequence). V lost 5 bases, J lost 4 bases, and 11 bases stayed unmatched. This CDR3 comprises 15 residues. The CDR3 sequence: CSALPGQGSFYGYTF. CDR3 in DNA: TGCAGTGCTCTTCCGGGACAGGGTTCCTTCTATGGCTACACCTTC.

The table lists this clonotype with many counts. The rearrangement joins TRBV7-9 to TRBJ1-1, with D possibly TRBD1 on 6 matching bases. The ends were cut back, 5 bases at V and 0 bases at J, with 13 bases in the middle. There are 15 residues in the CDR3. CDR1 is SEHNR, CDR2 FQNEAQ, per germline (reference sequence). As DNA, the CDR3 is TGTGCCAGCAGCCCCCAGGACAGATTGAACACTGAAGCTTTCTTT. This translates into CASSPQDRLNTEAFF.

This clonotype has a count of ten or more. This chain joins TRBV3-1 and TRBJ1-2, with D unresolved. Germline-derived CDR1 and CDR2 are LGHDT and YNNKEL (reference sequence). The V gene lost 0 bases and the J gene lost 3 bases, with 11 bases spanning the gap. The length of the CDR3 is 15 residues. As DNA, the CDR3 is TGTGCCAGCAGCCAAGATCGCAGAGGATACTATGGCTACACCTTC. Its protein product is CASSQDRRGYYGYTF.

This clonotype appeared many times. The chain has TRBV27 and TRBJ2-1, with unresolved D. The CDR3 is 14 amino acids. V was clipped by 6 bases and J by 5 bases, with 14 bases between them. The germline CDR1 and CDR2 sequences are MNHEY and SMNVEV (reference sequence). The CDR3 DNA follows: TGTGCCAGCAGGCTGAAAATAAAAAACAATGAGCAGTTCTTC. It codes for CASRLKIKNNEQFF.

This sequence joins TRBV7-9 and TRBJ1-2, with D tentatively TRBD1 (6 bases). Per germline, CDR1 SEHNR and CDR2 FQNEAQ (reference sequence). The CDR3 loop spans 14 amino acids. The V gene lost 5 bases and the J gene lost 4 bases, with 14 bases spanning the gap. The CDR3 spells CASSQAGEGYGYTF. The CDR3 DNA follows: TGTGCCAGCAGCCAAGCAGGGGAGGGCTATGGCTACACCTTC.

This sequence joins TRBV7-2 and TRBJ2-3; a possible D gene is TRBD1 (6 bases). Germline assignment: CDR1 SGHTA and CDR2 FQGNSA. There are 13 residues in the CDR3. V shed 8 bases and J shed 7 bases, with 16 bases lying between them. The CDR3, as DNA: TGTGCCAGCGCCGAAGGACGGGACAATACGCAGTATTTT. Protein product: CASAEGRDNTQYF.

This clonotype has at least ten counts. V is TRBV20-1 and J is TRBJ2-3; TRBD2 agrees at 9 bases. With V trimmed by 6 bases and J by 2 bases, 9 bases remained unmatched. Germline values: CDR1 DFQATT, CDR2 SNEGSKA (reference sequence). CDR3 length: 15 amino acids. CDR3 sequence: CSALLLAGYTDTQYF. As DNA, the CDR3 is TGCAGTGCCCTCTTACTAGCGGGCTACACAGATACGCAGTATTTT.

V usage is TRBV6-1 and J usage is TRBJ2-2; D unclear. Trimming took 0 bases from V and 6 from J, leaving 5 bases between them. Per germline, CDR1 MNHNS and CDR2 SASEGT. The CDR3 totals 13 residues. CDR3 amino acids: CASSEAPAGELFF. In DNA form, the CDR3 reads TGTGCCAGCAGTGAAGCGCCGGCCGGGGAGCTGTTTTTT.

CDR3 sequence reads: CASSSPRGAGSNTEAFF. The DNA for the CDR3 is TGTGCCAGCAGCTCACCACGAGGAGCAGGGAGTAACACTGAAGCTTTCTTT. This sequence joins TRBV7-2 and TRBJ1-1; D perhaps matches TRBD1 (5 bases). Germline V gene lookup returns CDR1 SGHTA and CDR2 FQGNSA. The V gene lost 4 bases and the J gene lost 2 bases, with 20 bases spanning the gap. The CDR3 length is 17 residues.

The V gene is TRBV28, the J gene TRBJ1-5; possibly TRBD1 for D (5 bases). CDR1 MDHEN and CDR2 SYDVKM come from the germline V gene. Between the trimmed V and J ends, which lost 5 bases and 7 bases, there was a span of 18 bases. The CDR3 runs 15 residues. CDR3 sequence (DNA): TGTGCCAGCAGTCCCGCGGGGGTGGTTCGGCAGCCCCAGCATTTT. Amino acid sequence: CASSPAGVVRQPQHF.

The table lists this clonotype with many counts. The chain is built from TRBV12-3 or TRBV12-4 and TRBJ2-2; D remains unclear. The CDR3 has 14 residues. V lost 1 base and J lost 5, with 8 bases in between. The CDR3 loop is CASSLGWGTGELFF. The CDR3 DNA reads TGTGCCAGCAGTTTAGGATGGGGTACCGGGGAGCTGTTTTTT.

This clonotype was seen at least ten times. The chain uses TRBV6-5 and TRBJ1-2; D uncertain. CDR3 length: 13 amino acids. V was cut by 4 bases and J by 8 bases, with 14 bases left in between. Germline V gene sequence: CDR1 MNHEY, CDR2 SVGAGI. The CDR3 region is CASSFATGFGYTF. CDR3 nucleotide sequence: TGTGCCAGCAGTTTCGCGACCGGGTTCGGCTACACCTTC.

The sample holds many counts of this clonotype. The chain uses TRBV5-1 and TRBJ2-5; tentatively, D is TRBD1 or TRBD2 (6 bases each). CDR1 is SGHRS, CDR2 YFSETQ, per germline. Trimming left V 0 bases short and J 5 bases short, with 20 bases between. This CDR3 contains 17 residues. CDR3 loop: CASSLGDSPGAGETQYF. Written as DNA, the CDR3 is TGCGCCAGCAGCTTGGGGGATTCCCCGGGGGCTGGGGAGACCCAGTACTTC.

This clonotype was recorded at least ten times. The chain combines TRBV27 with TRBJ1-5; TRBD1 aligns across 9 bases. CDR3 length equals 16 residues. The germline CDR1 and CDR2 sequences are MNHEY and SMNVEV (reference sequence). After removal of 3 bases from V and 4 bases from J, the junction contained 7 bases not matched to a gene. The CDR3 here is CASSFTGGLRNQPQHF. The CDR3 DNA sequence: TGTGCCAGCAGTTTCACAGGGGGCTTGCGAAATCAGCCCCAGCATTTT.